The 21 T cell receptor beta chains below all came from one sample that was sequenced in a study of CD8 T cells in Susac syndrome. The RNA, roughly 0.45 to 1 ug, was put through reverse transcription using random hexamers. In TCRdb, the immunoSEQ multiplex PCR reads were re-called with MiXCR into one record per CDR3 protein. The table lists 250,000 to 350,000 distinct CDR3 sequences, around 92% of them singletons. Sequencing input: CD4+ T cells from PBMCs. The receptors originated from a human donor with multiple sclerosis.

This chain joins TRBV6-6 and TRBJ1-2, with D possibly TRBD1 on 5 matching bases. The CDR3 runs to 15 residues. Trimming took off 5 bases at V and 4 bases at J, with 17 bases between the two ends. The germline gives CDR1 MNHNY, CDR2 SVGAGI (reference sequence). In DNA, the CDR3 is TGTGCCAGCAGTGTAATGAATAGGGACCTCTATGGCTACACCTTC. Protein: CASSVMNRDLYGYTF.

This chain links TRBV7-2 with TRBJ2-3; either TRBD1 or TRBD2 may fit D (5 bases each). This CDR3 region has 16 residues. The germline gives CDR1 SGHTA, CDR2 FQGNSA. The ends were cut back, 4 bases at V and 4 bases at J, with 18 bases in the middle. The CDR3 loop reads CASSSLRTVGADTQYF. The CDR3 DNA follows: TGTGCCAGCAGCTCTTTGCGGACGGTGGGGGCAGATACGCAGTATTTT.

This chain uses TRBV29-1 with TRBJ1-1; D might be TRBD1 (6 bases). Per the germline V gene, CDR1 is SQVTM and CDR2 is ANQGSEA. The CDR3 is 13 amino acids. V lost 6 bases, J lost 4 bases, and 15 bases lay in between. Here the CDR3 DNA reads TGCAGCGTGGACAGTGGGATTGGCACTGAAGCTTTCTTT. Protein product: CSVDSGIGTEAFF.

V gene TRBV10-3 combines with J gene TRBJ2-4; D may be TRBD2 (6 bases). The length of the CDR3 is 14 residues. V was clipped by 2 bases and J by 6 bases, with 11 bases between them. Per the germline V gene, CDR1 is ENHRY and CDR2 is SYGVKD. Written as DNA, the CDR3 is TGTGCCATCAGTGAGCCGGGGACTCCAAACATTCAGTACTTC. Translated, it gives CAISEPGTPNIQYF.

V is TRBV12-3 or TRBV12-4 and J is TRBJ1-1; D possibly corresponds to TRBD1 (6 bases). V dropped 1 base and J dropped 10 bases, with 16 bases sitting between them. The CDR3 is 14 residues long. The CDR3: CASSLVGAGAGAFF. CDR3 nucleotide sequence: TGTGCCAGCAGTTTAGTGGGGGCAGGGGCCGGAGCTTTCTTT.

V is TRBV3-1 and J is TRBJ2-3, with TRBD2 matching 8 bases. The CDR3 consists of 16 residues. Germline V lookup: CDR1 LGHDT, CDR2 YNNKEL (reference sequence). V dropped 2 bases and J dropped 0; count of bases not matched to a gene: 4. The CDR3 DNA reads TGTGCCAGCAGCCAACGGGCTAGCGGGAGCACAGATACGCAGTATTTT. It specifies CASSQRASGSTDTQYF.

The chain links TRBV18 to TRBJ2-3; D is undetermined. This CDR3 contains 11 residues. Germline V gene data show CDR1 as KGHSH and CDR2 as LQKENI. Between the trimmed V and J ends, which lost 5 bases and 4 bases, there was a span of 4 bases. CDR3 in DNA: TGTGCCAGCTCAAGAGCAGATACGCAGTATTTT. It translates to CASSRADTQYF.

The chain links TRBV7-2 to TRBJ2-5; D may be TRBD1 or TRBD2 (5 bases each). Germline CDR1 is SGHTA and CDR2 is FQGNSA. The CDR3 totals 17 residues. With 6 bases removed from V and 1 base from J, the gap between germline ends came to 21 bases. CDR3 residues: CASSHTNQRGPQETQYF. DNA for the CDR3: TGTGCCAGCAGTCATACAAATCAGAGGGGACCCCAAGAGACCCAGTACTTC.

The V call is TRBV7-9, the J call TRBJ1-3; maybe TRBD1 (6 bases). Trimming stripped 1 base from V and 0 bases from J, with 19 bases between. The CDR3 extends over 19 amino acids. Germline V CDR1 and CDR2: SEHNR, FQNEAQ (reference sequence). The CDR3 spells CASSLGVGGSLNSGNTIYF. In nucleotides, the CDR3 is TGTGCCAGCAGCTTAGGAGTAGGGGGAAGCCTAAACTCTGGAAACACCATATATTTT.

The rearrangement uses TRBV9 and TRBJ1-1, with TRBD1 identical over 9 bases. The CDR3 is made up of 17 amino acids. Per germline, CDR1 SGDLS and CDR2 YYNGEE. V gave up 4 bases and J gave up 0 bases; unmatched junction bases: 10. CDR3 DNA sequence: TGTGCCAGCAGCCATACAGGGGGCCCTAGGATGAACACTGAAGCTTTCTTT. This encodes CASSHTGGPRMNTEAFF. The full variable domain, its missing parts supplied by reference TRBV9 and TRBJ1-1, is DSGVTQTPKHLITATGQRVTLRCSPRSGDLSVYWYQQSLDQGLQFLIQYYNGEERAKGNILERFSAQQFPDLHSELNLSSLELGDSALYFCASSHTGGPRMNTEAFFGQGTRLTVV.

The CDR3 region is CASSQGIPTNYGYTF. CDR3 DNA sequence: TGTGCCAGCAGCCAAGGGATTCCAACTAACTATGGCTACACCTTC. The chain has TRBV3-1 and TRBJ1-2; D is ambiguous. The CDR3 is 15 amino acids. Germline CDR1 and CDR2: LGHDT and YNNKEL (reference sequence). V dropped 1 base and J dropped 0 bases, with 9 bases sitting between them.

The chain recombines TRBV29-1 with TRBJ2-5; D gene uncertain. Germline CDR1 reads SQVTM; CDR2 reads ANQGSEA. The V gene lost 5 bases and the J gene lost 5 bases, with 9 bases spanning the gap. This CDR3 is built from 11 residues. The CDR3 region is CSVPLGETQYF. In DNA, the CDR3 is TGCAGCGTTCCGTTGGGGGAGACCCAGTACTTC.

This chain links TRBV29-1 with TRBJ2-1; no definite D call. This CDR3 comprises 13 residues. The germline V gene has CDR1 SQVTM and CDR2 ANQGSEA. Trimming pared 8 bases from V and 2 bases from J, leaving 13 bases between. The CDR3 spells CSLAHGTYNEQFF. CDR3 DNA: TGCAGCTTAGCCCACGGCACCTACAATGAGCAGTTCTTC.

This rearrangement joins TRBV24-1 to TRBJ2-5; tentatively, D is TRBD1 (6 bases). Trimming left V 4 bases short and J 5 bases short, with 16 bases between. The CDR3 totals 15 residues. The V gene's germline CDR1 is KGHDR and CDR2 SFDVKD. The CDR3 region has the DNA TGTGCCACCAGTGACCCTAGGACAGCAGGGGAGACCCAGTACTTC. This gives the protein CATSDPRTAGETQYF.

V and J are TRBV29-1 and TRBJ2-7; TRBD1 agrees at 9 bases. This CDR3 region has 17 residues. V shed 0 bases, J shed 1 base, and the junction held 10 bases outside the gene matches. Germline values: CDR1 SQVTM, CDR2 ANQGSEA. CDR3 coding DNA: TGCAGCGTTGAAGATCCCTCCGGACAGGGGCCATCCTACGAGCAGTACTTC. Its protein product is CSVEDPSGQGPSYEQYF.

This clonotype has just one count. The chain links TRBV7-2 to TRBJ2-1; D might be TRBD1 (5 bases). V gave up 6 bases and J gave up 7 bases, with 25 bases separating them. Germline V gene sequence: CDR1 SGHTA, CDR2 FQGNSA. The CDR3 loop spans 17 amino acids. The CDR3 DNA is TGTGCCAGCAGGATAGGGGTTGGCGGCCCAGCCCGAAATGAGCAGTTCTTC. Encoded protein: CASRIGVGGPARNEQFF. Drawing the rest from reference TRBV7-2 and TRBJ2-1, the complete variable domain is GAGVSQSPSNKVTEKGKDVELRCDPISGHTALYWYRQSLGQGLEFLIYFQGNSAPDKSGLPSDRFSAERTGGSVSTLTIQRTQQEDSAVYLCASRIGVGGPARNEQFFGPGTRLTVL.

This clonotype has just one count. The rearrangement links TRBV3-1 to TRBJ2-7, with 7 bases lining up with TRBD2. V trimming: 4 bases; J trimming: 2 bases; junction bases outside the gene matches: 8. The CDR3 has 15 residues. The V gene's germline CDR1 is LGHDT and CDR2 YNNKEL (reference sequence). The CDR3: CASSPITGGPYEQYF. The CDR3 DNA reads TGTGCCAGCAGCCCTATTACGGGGGGACCCTACGAGCAGTACTTC.

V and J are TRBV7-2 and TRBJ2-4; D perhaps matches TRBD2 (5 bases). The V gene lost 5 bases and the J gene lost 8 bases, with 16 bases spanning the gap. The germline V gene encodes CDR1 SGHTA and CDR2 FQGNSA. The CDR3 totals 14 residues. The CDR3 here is CASSPRTGWDIQYF. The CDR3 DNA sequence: TGTGCCAGCAGCCCAAGGACTGGTTGGGACATTCAGTACTTC.

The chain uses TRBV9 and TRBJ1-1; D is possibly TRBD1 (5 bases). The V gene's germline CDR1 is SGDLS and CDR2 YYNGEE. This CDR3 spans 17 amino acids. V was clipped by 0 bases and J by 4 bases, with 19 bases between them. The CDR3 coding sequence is TGTGCCAGCAGCGTAGGTCTCGGGACCGCGGGTCGCACTGAAGCTTTCTTT. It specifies CASSVGLGTAGRTEAFF.

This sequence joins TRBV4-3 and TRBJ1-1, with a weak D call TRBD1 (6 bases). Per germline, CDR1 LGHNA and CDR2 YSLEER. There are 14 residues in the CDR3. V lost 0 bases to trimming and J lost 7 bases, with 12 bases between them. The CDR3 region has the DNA TGCGCCAGCAGCCAAGATGGCCGCAGGGGTGAAGCTTTCTTT. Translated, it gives CASSQDGRRGEAFF.

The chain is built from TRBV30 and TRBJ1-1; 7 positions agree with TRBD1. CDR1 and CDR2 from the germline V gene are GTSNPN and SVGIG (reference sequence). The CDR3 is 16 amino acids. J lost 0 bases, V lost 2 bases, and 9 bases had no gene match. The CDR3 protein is CAWSHRWDSLNTEAFF. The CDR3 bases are TGTGCCTGGAGTCATCGGTGGGACAGCCTGAACACTGAAGCTTTCTTT.